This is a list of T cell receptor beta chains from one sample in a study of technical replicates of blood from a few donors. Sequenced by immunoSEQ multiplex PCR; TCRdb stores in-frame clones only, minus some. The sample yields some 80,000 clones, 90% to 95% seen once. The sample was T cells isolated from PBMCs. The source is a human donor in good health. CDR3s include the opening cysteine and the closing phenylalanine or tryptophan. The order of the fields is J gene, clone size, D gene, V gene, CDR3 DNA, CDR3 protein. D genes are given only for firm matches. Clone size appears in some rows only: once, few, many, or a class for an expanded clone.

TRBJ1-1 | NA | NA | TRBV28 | TGTGCCAGCAGTTTATTGGGACAACGTAGAAAAGGAGGAACTGAAGCTTTCTTT | CASSLLGQRRKGGTEAFF
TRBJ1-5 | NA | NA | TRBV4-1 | TGCGCCAGCAGCCAAGATACCGGGGTCGGTCAGCCCCAGCATTTT | CASSQDTGVGQPQHF
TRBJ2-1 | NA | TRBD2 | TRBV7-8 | TGTGCCAGCAGCTTAGATCGGCGGGAGTGGGGTCACAGTGAGCAGTTCTTC | CASSLDRREWGHSEQFF
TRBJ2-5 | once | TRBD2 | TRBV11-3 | TGTGCCAGCAGCAAGACGGGGGAGGGAGAGACCCAGTACTTC | CASSKTGEGETQYF
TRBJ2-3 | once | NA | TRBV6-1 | TGTGCCAGCAGTGAACGTACGCGGGAAACGCAGTATTTT | CASSERTRETQYF
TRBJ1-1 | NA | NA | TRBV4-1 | TGCGCCAGCAGCCAAGACAGGGGCAGGAGTGAAGCTTTCTTT | CASSQDRGRSEAFF
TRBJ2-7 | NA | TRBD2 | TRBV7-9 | TGTGCCAGCAGCTTGCGGGGGGAGCCATACGAGCAGTACTTC | CASSLRGEPYEQYF
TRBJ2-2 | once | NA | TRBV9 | TGTGCCAGCAGTCGTAGCGGATCGAACACCGGGGAGCTGTTTTTT | CASSRSGSNTGELFF
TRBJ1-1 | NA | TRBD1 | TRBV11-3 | TGTGCCAGCAGCTTAAGGCGGTTCCTGGGACAGAAGAACACTGAAGCTTTCTTT | CASSLRRFLGQKNTEAFF
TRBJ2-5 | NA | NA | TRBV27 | TGTGCCAGCAGTAAGAGAAGCCAAGAGACCCAGTACTTC | CASSKRSQETQYF
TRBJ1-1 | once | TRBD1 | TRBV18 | TGTGCCAGCTCACCATCTGGGACAGGGGGCTGGACTGAAGCTTTCTTT | CASSPSGTGGWTEAFF
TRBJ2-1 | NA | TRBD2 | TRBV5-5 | TGTGCCAGCAGCCTCTCCGGGGGGGGCCTCTACAATGAGCAGTTCTTC | CASSLSGGGLYNEQFF
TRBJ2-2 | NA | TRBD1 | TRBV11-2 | TGTGCCAGCACGCCCGGGACAGGGGGATTCGGGGAGCTGTTTTTT | CASTPGTGGFGELFF
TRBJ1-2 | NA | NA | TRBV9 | TGTGCCAGCAGCGTAGCAGGTACCCCCACCTATGGCTACACCTTC | CASSVAGTPTYGYTF
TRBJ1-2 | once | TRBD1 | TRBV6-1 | TGTGCCAGCAAAAAGACAGGGAACTATGGCTACACCTTC | CASKKTGNYGYTF
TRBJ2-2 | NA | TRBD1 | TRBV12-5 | TGTGCTAGTGGTTTGGTCCCAGGGGGAAGCACCGGGGAGCTGTTTTTT | CASGLVPGGSTGELFF
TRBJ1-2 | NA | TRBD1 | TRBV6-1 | TGTGCCAGCAGTGAAGGAACAGGGGTTAGCTATGGCTACACCTTC | CASSEGTGVSYGYTF
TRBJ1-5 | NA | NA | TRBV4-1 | TGCGCCAGCAGCCATCAAGAACATAGCAATCAGCCCCAGCATTTT | CASSHQEHSNQPQHF
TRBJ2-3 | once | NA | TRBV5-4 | TGTGCCAGCAGCTTGTCGGACAATACCGCGGATACGCAGTATTTT | CASSLSDNTADTQYF
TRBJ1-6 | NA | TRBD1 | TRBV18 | TGTGCCAGCTCACTTACAGGGGGATACAATAATTCACCCCTCCACTTT | CASSLTGGYNNSPLHF
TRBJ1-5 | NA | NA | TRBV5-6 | TGTGCCAGCAGCTTGGCGGGCAGTTCGCCCGGGGGAGATCAGCCCCAGCATTTT | CASSLAGSSPGGDQPQHF
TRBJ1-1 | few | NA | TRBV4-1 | TGCGCCAGCAGCCATAGATCCACGACAGCGAACACTGAAGCTTTCTTT | CASSHRSTTANTEAFF
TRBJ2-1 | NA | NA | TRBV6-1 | TGTGCCAGCAGCTTAGTTCGAAGAAACAATGAGCAGTTCTTC | CASSLVRRNNEQFF
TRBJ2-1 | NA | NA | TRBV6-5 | TGTGCCAGCAGTTGGCGGGGGCCGTACAATGAGCAGTTCTTC | CASSWRGPYNEQFF
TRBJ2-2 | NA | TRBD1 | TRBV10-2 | TGCGCCGGGACAGGGCCCACCGGGGAGCTGTTTTTT | CAGTGPTGELFF
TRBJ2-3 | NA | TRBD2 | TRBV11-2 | TGTGCCAGCAGCTGGGACTATACAGATACGCAGTATTTT | CASSWDYTDTQYF
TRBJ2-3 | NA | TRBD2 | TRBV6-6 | TGTGCCAGCACTTCTAGCGGGATCTTGGCGCAGTATTTT | CASTSSGILAQYF
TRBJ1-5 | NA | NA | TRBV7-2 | TGTGCCAGCAAGTTGAGGTTTGGCAATCAGCCCCAGCATTTT | CASKLRFGNQPQHF
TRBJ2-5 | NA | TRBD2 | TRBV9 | TGTGCCAGCAGCGGGACTAGTGTCCGGGAGACCCAGTACTTC | CASSGTSVRETQYF
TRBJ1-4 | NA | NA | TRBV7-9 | TGTGCCACCCAAGGAAGGGGCGATGAAAAACTGTTTTTT | CATQGRGDEKLFF
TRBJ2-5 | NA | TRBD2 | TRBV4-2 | TGTGCCAGCAGCCAAGATCTTACGGGAGGGACCCAGTACTTC | CASSQDLTGGTQYF
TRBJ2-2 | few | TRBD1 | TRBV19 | TGTGCCAGTAGTTTGTCAGGGGGCGGGGAGCTGTTTTTT | CASSLSGGGELFF